Shown below are 7 T cell receptor beta chains from a single sample sequenced in a study of sequential checkpoint blockade in melanoma. Specified treatment: randomized to nivolumab then ipilimumab (arm A) or the reverse (arm B). Sequencing was performed with immunoSEQ multiplex PCR; in TCRdb, only in-frame clones are kept and a portion is missing. The table has about 22,000 clones, 80% seen once; the top ten hold under 30%. Source: CD8+ T cells sorted from blood (inferred from file names), taken from a patient given nivolumab and ipilimumab in sequence. These receptors all come from a human donor with melanoma.

This clone was counted a few times. The rearrangement joins TRBV27 to TRBJ1-6; D is uncertain. Trimming pared 6 bases from V and 2 bases from J, leaving 8 bases between. Germline V gene data show CDR1 as MNHEY and CDR2 as SMNVEV (reference sequence). CDR3 length: 14 residues. This chain's CDR3 is CASSPGTYNSPLHF. CDR3 DNA sequence: TGTGCCAGCAGCCCCGGGACCTATAATTCACCCCTCCACTTT.

The gene calls are TRBV28 and TRBJ2-5; 8 bases are shared with TRBD2. The DNA end favors TRBJ2-7, so the J call may be wrong. This CDR3 is 15 amino acids long. Germline V gene sequence: CDR1 MDHEN, CDR2 SYDVKM. The CDR3, as DNA: TGTGCCAGCAGTTTTCTGGCGGGGGGAGCCTACGAGCAGTACTTC. Translation gives CASSFLAGGAYEQYF.

Turning to this clone: At one boundary the junction diverges from the germline segment, which might be a read error. The chain employs TRBV7-2 and TRBJ2-7, with 11 positions matching TRBD2. Germline V gives CDR1 SGHTA, CDR2 FQGNSA. CDR3 length: 15 amino acids. This chain's CDR3 is CASSQASGGSYEQYF. DNA for the CDR3: TGCGCCAGCAGCCAAGCTAGCGGGGGGTCCTACGAGCAGTACTTC.

This clone has a handful of counts. The chain joins TRBV28 to TRBJ2-7; tentative D call: TRBD1 (5 bases). This CDR3 has 14 amino acids. The V and J ends lost 3 bases and 5 bases respectively, with 14 bases between them. Germline CDR1 is MDHEN and CDR2 is SYDVKM. The CDR3 region is CASSFSGSHNEQYF. The DNA for the CDR3 is TGTGCCAGCAGTTTCTCAGGGTCACACAACGAGCAGTACTTC.

V usage is TRBV19 and J usage is TRBJ1-5; D unclear. This CDR3 spans 14 amino acids. Germline V gene lookup returns CDR1 LNHDA and CDR2 SQIVND (reference sequence). Trimming left V 2 bases short and J 7 bases short, with 12 bases between. CDR3 DNA sequence: TGTGCCAGTAGTATACGGTGGTTCCAACAGCCCCAGCATTTT. Translation gives CASSIRWFQQPQHF.

The gene calls are TRBV23-1 and TRBJ1-4; D remains unclear. TRBV23-1 is an open reading frame, and its role is uncertain. This CDR3 has 13 amino acids. Trimming pared 6 bases from V and 7 bases from J, leaving 12 bases between. The CDR3 coding sequence is TGCGCCAGCAGACCTGCTCCCGGTGAAAAACTGTTTTTT. Amino acids: CASRPAPGEKLFF.

The rearrangement joins TRBV4-1 to TRBJ1-1; D perhaps matches TRBD1 (5 bases). V was trimmed by 3 bases and J by 6 bases, leaving 14 bases between them. This CDR3 comprises 14 residues. Germline assignment: CDR1 MGHRA and CDR2 YSYEKL. CDR3 sequence (DNA): TGCGCCAGCAGCCAGCGACCAGGGTACCCTGAAGCTTTCTTT. This translates into CASSQRPGYPEAFF.